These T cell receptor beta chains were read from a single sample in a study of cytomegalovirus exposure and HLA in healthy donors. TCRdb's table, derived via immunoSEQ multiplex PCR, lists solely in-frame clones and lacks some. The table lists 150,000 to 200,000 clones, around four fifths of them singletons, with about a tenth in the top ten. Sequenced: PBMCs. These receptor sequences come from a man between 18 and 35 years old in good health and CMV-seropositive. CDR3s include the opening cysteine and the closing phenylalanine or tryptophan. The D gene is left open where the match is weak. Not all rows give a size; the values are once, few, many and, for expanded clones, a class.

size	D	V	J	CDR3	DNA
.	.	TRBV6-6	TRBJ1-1	CASSYGLRNTEAFF	TGTGCCAGCAGTTATGGACTGAGGAACACTGAAGCTTTCTTT
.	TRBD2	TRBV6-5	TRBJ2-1	CASSLLSGIHEQFF	TGTGCCAGCAGTTTACTTAGCGGGATCCATGAGCAGTTCTTC
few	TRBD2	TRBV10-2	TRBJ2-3	CASSVLTGLDSTDTQYF	TGCGCCAGCAGTGTCCTCACCGGACTAGATAGCACAGATACGCAGTATTTT
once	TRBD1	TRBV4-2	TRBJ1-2	CASSQESGTVNYGYTF	TGTGCCAGCAGCCAAGAGTCCGGGACAGTAAACTATGGCTACACCTTC
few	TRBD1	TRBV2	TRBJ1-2	CASSETGGGGYTF	TGTGCCAGCAGTGAGACAGGGGGCGGTGGCTACACCTTC
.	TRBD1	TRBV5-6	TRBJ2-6	CASSILDRGPSGANVLTF	TGTGCCAGCAGCATACTAGACAGGGGGCCCTCTGGGGCCAACGTCCTGACTTTC
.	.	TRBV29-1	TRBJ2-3	CSVEDRQVSDTQYF	TGCAGCGTTGAAGATCGTCAGGTGTCAGATACGCAGTATTTT
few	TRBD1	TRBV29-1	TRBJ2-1	CSVEKRGDRDNEQFF	TGCAGCGTTGAAAAAAGAGGGGACAGGGACAATGAGCAGTTCTTC
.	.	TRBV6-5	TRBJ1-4	CASSYSLNNEKLFF	TGTGCCAGCAGTTACTCATTAAATAATGAAAAACTGTTTTTT
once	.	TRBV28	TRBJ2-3	CASSLRSTDTQYF	TGTGCCAGCAGTTTACGGAGCACAGATACGCAGTATTTT
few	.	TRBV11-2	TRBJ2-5	CASTTRGRDWGTQYF	TGTGCCAGCACCACTCGCGGCAGGGACTGGGGGACCCAGTACTTC
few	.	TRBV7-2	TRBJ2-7	CASRKGRGPYEQYF	TGTGCCAGCAGGAAGGGGCGGGGCCCCTACGAGCAGTACTTC
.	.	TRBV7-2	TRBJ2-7	CASSFQGYEQYF	TGTGCCAGCAGCTTTCAGGGGTACGAGCAGTACTTC
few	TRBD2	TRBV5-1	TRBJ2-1	CASSLAGGNEQFF	TGCGCCAGCAGCTTGGCGGGAGGCAATGAGCAGTTCTTC
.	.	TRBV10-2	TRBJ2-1	CASSGRTQDYNEQFF	TGCGCCAGCAGTGGTCGCACACAAGACTACAATGAGCAGTTCTTC
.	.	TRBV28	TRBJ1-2	CASIHGASGVIGGGYTF	TGTGCCAGCATCCATGGGGCCTCAGGGGTTATTGGTGGGGGCTACACCTTC
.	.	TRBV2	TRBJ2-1	CASTERTTYNEQFF	TGTGCCAGCACTGAACGGACAACCTACAATGAGCAGTTCTTC
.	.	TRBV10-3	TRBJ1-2	CAISELDSLPTYGYTF	TGTGCCATCAGTGAGTTGGACTCCCTCCCCACTTATGGCTACACCTTC
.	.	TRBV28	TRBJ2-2	CASRDRELFF	TGTGCCAGCAGGGACAGGGAGCTGTTTTTT
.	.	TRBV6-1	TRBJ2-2	CASSDRTGELFF	TGTGCCAGCAGTGATAGGACAGGGGAGCTGTTTTTT
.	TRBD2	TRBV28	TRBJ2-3	CASSSMRLAGTDTQYF	TGTGCCAGCAGCTCCATGAGACTAGCGGGAACAGATACGCAGTATTTT